This paragraph covers one TCR beta chain sequence. What it recognizes is unknown. The source of the sample is a study of cytomegalovirus exposure and HLA in healthy donors. Across the whole study: Within an early data release were 65 million to 90 million unique TCRs drawn from HLA-typed donors.

The study's findings and limits: Presence/absence comparisons presumed near-even sequencing depth among donors. Looking again later, the authors saw that most CMV-associated TCR beta chains seemed HLA-restricted.

Trimming took 4 bases from V and 4 from J; bases not matched to a gene: 14. The CDR3 length is 19 residues. Germline V gene data show CDR1 as SNHLY and CDR2 as FYNNEI. The PCR had 60 Vbeta and 13 Jbeta primers. Method: immunoSEQ multiplex PCR; TCRdb's copy keeps in-frame clones and lacks some. Among approximately 180,000 clones listed, more than 80% were seen once. Sequenced input: PBMCs. V usage is TRBV2 and J usage is TRBJ1-3; 12 bases are a match to TRBD1. This receptor was taken from a woman aged 18-29 years in good health and CMV-seropositive. The CDR3 sequence: CASSGSGQGAGASGNTIYF. In DNA form, the CDR3 reads TGTGCCAGCAGTGGGTCGGGACAGGGGGCCGGCGCTTCAGGAAACACCATATATTTT.